The 17 T cell receptor beta chains below all came from one sample that was sequenced in a study of blood T cell repertoires in COVID-19. Clones were sequenced by immunoSEQ multiplex PCR, and TCRdb holds only the in-frame ones, with some missing. The sample records 250,000 or so clones, roughly four fifths being singletons. Input material: peripheral blood. The receptors were gathered from a woman between 65 and 79 years old with acute or convalescent COVID-19.

V and J are TRBV7-9 and TRBJ1-2, with 10 bases lining up with TRBD1. The germline gives CDR1 SEHNR, CDR2 FQNEAQ (reference sequence). V trimming: 3 bases; J trimming: 4 bases; junction bases outside the gene matches: 2. The length of the CDR3 is 14 residues. CDR3: CASSLTGGGYGYTF. In DNA form, the CDR3 reads TGTGCCAGCAGCTTGACAGGGGGCGGCTATGGCTACACCTTC.

This rearrangement joins TRBV7-2 to TRBJ2-1; a possible D gene is TRBD2 (6 bases). CDR3 size: 16 residues. In germline, CDR1 is SGHTA, CDR2 FQGNSA. Trimming took 0 bases from V and 5 from J, leaving 14 bases between them. The CDR3 here is CASSLALARVHNEQFF. The CDR3 DNA follows: TGTGCCAGCAGCTTAGCTCTAGCGCGGGTCCACAATGAGCAGTTCTTC.

The rearrangement uses TRBV30 and TRBJ1-1; D remains ambiguous. Trimming pared 2 bases from V and 7 bases from J, leaving 14 bases between. This CDR3 spans 13 amino acids. Germline V gives CDR1 GTSNPN, CDR2 SVGIG (reference sequence). The CDR3 sequence: CAWSSRRNSEAFF. In nucleotides, the CDR3 is TGTGCCTGGAGTTCGCGCAGGAATAGTGAAGCTTTCTTT. Drawing the rest from reference TRBV30 and TRBJ1-1, the complete variable domain is SQTIHQWPATLVQPVGSPLSLECTVEGTSNPNLYWYRQAAGRGLQLLFYSVGIGQISSEVPQNLSASRPQDRQFILSSKKLLLSDSGFYLCAWSSRRNSEAFFGQGTRLTVV.

This sequence joins TRBV5-1 and TRBJ2-7, with TRBD2 matching over 11 bases. J lost 2 bases, V lost 4 bases, and 2 bases had no gene match. This CDR3 region has 14 residues. Germline CDR1 is SGHRS and CDR2 is YFSETQ. The CDR3 loop reads CASSVAGGTYEQYF. The CDR3 DNA reads as TGCGCCAGCAGCGTAGCGGGGGGGACCTACGAGCAGTACTTC.

DNA of the CDR3: TGCAGCGCCCTGGGCCTGAACACTGAAGCTTTCTTT. It specifies CSALGLNTEAFF. The gene calls are TRBV29-1 and TRBJ1-1; no clear D. This CDR3 region has 12 residues. Germline V gene sequence: CDR1 SQVTM, CDR2 ANQGSEA. V lost 7 bases and J 0 bases, leaving 9 bases between the germline ends.

The J gene is TRBJ1-5, the V gene TRBV5-6; TRBD1 matches 7 bases. Germline lookup yields CDR1 SGHDT and CDR2 YYEEEE. The CDR3 totals 15 residues. V shed 3 bases, J shed 7 bases, and the junction held 10 bases outside the gene matches. The chain's CDR3 is CASSSRGHVKQPQHF. In DNA form, the CDR3 reads TGTGCCAGCAGCTCTAGGGGGCACGTTAAACAGCCCCAGCATTTT.

This chain connects TRBV28 to TRBJ1-1; 10 bases align to TRBD1. Germline V gene data show CDR1 as MDHEN and CDR2 as SYDVKM. The V gene end was trimmed by 5 bases and the J gene end by 5 bases; junction bases not matched to a gene: 5. CDR3 length: 14 residues. CDR3 nucleotides: TGTGCCAGCAGTGATGGGACAGGGGTAACTGAAGCTTTCTTT. Protein: CASSDGTGVTEAFF.

The chain uses TRBV6-5 and TRBJ2-5; 7 positions match TRBD1. The germline gives CDR1 MNHEY, CDR2 SVGAGI. V shed 6 bases and J 0 bases; nucleotides not matched to a gene: 4. This CDR3 region has 14 residues. The CDR3 loop is CASRVGQNQETQYF. DNA for the CDR3: TGTGCCAGCAGAGTGGGACAGAACCAAGAGACCCAGTACTTC.

In this sample, this clone turned up a few times. This chain links TRBV18 with TRBJ1-6, with a tentative D call TRBD1 (6 bases). The CDR3 spans 17 residues. In germline, CDR1 is KGHSH, CDR2 LQKENI. The ends were cut back, 1 base at V and 8 bases at J, with 18 bases in the middle. The CDR3 DNA reads TGTGCCAGCTCACCACGGATACTGGGGGGGGCCGATTCACCCCTCCACTTT. Translating gives CASSPRILGGADSPLHF.

The chain combines TRBV6-2 or TRBV6-3 with TRBJ2-7; perhaps TRBD1 as D (5 bases). CDR3 size: 17 residues. V was shortened by 0 bases and J by 0 bases, with 15 bases between the two germline ends. Germline V CDR1 and CDR2: MNHEY, SVGEGT. In DNA, the CDR3 is TGTGCCAGCAGTTACTCACCAGGGCCCACTCTCTCCTACGAGCAGTACTTC. Protein: CASSYSPGPTLSYEQYF.

J is TRBJ2-2 and V is TRBV5-1; 9 bases match TRBD2. Germline V CDR1 and CDR2: SGHRS, YFSETQ. The J segment lost 1 base and the V segment lost 0 bases, leaving 4 bases of the junction unmatched. The CDR3 totals 17 residues. The CDR3 loop reads CASSLGGGALNTGELFF. CDR3 nucleotides: TGCGCCAGCAGCTTGGGCGGGGGGGCCCTGAACACCGGGGAGCTGTTTTTT.

The chain has TRBV12-3 or TRBV12-4 and TRBJ1-2; D call uncertain. This CDR3 spans 13 amino acids. V was cut by 4 bases and J by 1 base, with 7 bases left in between. CDR3 coding DNA: TGTGCCAGCAGTTCTACAGTTAACTATGGCTACACCTTC. As protein: CASSSTVNYGYTF.

The rearrangement uses TRBV19 and TRBJ1-6, with D possibly matching TRBD1 (6 bases). CDR1 is LNHDA, CDR2 SQIVND, per germline (reference sequence). This CDR3 has 15 amino acids. V was trimmed by 6 bases and J by 6 bases, leaving 15 bases between them. As DNA, the CDR3 is TGTGCCAGTAGGTCCGGGACAAGCCTTAATTCACCCCTCCACTTT. Its protein is CASRSGTSLNSPLHF. The variable domain in full, completed from reference TRBV19 and TRBJ1-6, reads DGGITQSPKYLFRKEGQNVTLSCEQNLNHDAMYWYRQDPGQGLRLIYYSQIVNDFQKGDIAEGYSVSREKKESFPLTVTSAQKNPTAFYLCASRSGTSLNSPLHFGNGTRLTVT.

The genes are TRBV7-2 and TRBJ1-1, with TRBD1 as a possible D gene (6 bases). Germline CDR1 reads SGHTA; CDR2 reads FQGNSA. Trimming shortened V by 5 bases and J by 4 bases, and 14 bases separated the two germline ends. The CDR3 is made up of 14 amino acids. CDR3 sequence (DNA): TGTGCCAGCAGCCAGTTGACAGGAAGCACTGAAGCTTTCTTT. It translates to CASSQLTGSTEAFF.

The gene calls are TRBV6-5 and TRBJ2-5; tentatively, D is TRBD1 (6 bases). This CDR3 has 15 residues. V was trimmed by 7 bases and J by 5 bases, leaving 20 bases between them. Per the germline V gene, CDR1 is MNHEY and CDR2 is SVGAGI. Written as DNA, the CDR3 is TGTGCCAGCAAGCCTTATTTGCAGGGGTACGAGACCCAGTACTTC. Translating gives CASKPYLQGYETQYF.

The rearrangement uses TRBV5-4 and TRBJ1-1; no reliable D call. The germline V gene has CDR1 SGHNT and CDR2 YYREEE (reference sequence). Trimming took off 0 bases at V and 0 bases at J, with 12 bases between the two ends. CDR3 length: 16 residues. CDR3 loop: CASSLAAQNLNTEAFF. CDR3 sequence (DNA): TGTGCCAGCAGCTTGGCTGCACAGAATTTGAACACTGAAGCTTTCTTT.

The chain recombines TRBV5-1 with TRBJ2-4; D not certain. Trimming took off 0 bases at V and 0 bases at J, with 7 bases between the two ends. The CDR3 length is 15 residues. CDR1 SGHRS and CDR2 YFSETQ come from the germline V gene. As DNA, the CDR3 is TGCGCCAGCAGCTTGGGAGCACTAGCCAAAAACATTCAGTACTTC. Encoded protein: CASSLGALAKNIQYF.